Following are 15 T cell receptor beta chains from one sample sequenced in a study of shared clonotypes between healthy human individuals. TCRdb keeps only in-frame clones here, not all; method: immunoSEQ multiplex PCR. Of about 2.2 million clones listed, approximately 94% are singletons. CD8 cells classed as naive were CD45RO-negative and positively selected for CCR7, excluding terminally differentiated effector memory CD45RA+ cells. The material sequenced was naive CD8+ T cells from PBMCs. The receptors originated from a man between 18 and 35 years old in good health. Some clones in this sample may be carry-over from other donors' samples.

The count of this clone is one. The chain is built from TRBV7-9 and TRBJ2-5, with D hard to call. The V gene lost 5 bases and the J gene lost 3 bases, with 16 bases spanning the gap. This CDR3 is built from 15 residues. Germline V lookup: CDR1 SEHNR, CDR2 FQNEAQ (reference sequence). CDR3 in amino acids: CASSIPLVAEETQYF. The CDR3 bases are TGTGCCAGCAGCATCCCCCTCGTGGCAGAAGAGACCCAGTACTTC.

V usage is TRBV28 and J usage is TRBJ2-1, with D unresolved. This CDR3 is built from 11 residues. Trimming left V 6 bases short and J 10 bases short, with 10 bases between. Germline V gives CDR1 MDHEN, CDR2 SYDVKM. CDR3: CASSRTSEQFF. CDR3 bases: TGTGCCAGCAGCAGAACATCAGAGCAGTTCTTC.

The rearrangement joins TRBV27 to TRBJ2-7; perhaps D is TRBD1 or TRBD2 (5 bases each). With 5 bases removed from V and 5 bases from J, the gap between germline ends came to 19 bases. Germline assignment: CDR1 MNHEY and CDR2 SMNVEV (reference sequence). The CDR3 extends over 15 amino acids. The CDR3, as DNA: TGTGCCAGCAGTCTCCGCCAGGGACCATCCCACGAGCAGTACTTC. This encodes CASSLRQGPSHEQYF.

The chain combines TRBV2 with TRBJ2-7; D may correspond to TRBD1 or TRBD2 (5 bases each). The CDR3 runs to 15 residues. V gave up 5 bases and J gave up 2 bases, with 16 bases separating them. Germline loops: CDR1 SNHLY, CDR2 FYNNEI. CDR3 bases: TGTGCCAGCAGTCTTGGGACGGGAAGAACCTACGAGCAGTACTTC. Its protein is CASSLGTGRTYEQYF.

The chain joins TRBV28 to TRBJ1-3; no definite D call. Germline CDR1 MDHEN, CDR2 SYDVKM. With 1 base removed from V and 3 bases from J, the gap between germline ends came to 10 bases. The CDR3 has 15 amino acids. CDR3 residues: CASSLYRDDGNTIYF. The CDR3, as DNA: TGTGCCAGCAGTTTATACAGAGACGATGGAAACACCATATATTTT.

Comments on this clone: A read error may produce the germline difference seen at one junction end. The CDR3 region has the DNA TGTGCCAGCAGCTTGGGATGGGACTTC. Translation gives CASSLGWDF. The rearrangement links TRBV7-9 to TRBJ2-5; no definite D call. The CDR3 length is 9 residues. The germline V gene has CDR1 SEHNR and CDR2 FQNEAQ (reference sequence).

The chain recombines TRBV28 with TRBJ2-7; possibly TRBD2 for D (5 bases). Germline CDR1 is MDHEN and CDR2 is SYDVKM. Trimming removed 6 bases from V and 6 bases from J, with 15 bases in between. This CDR3 spans 13 amino acids. Written as DNA, the CDR3 is TGTGCCAGCAGGATCAATAGCGCGATCGAGCAGTACTTC. Protein product: CASRINSAIEQYF.

The chain employs TRBV5-8 and TRBJ2-1; a weak D match, TRBD1 (7 bases). The germline CDR1 and CDR2 sequences are SGHTS and YDEGEE. V lost 4 bases and J 2 bases, leaving 13 bases between the germline ends. The CDR3 extends over 15 amino acids. CDR3 amino acids: CASSVPGGTYNEQFF. Here the CDR3 DNA reads TGTGCCAGCAGCGTTCCAGGGGGGACCTACAATGAGCAGTTCTTC.

Concerning this clone itself: This sample includes further DNA sequences coding for the same CDR3. This chain uses TRBV9 with TRBJ1-3; D uncertain. Germline CDR1 SGDLS, CDR2 YYNGEE. V lost 0 bases and J lost 0, with 4 bases in between. This CDR3 has 14 residues. CDR3 DNA sequence: TGTGCCAGCAGCGTAGCGTCCTCTGGAAACACCATATATTTT. It yields the protein CASSVASSGNTIYF.

The J gene is TRBJ2-5, the V gene TRBV28; unclear D gene. CDR1 is MDHEN, CDR2 SYDVKM, per germline. V was trimmed by 6 bases and J by 4 bases, leaving 15 bases between them. The CDR3 sequence is 14 residues long. The CDR3 DNA sequence: TGTGCCAGCAGCGATAGATCCCTACGAGAGACCCAGTACTTC. Its translation is CASSDRSLRETQYF.

The chain is built from TRBV7-9 and TRBJ1-3, with D uncertain. The CDR3 sequence is 14 residues long. Trimming removed 5 bases at V and 4 bases at J, with 12 bases between. Germline CDR1 is SEHNR and CDR2 is FQNEAQ (reference sequence). In nucleotides, the CDR3 is TGTGCCAGCAGCCTTGGTGCGTCCGGAAACACCATATATTTT. It specifies CASSLGASGNTIYF.

J is TRBJ2-1 and V is TRBV9; tentatively, D is TRBD1 (7 bases). Trimming stripped 4 bases from V and 0 bases from J, with 17 bases between. This CDR3 has 17 residues. Germline CDR1 is SGDLS and CDR2 is YYNGEE. The CDR3 bases are TGTGCCAGCAGCTCAAACCAGGGGGGAAACTCCTACAATGAGCAGTTCTTC. It translates to CASSSNQGGNSYNEQFF.

This chain joins TRBV4-3 and TRBJ2-7, with no clear D. There are 16 residues in the CDR3. Per the germline V gene, CDR1 is LGHNA and CDR2 is YSLEER. Trimming removed 5 bases at V and 6 bases at J, with 23 bases between. The CDR3 loop reads CASSMTTGPGSTEQYF. The CDR3 nucleotides are TGCGCCAGCAGCATGACAACCGGGCCAGGCTCTACCGAGCAGTACTTC.

With regard to this clone: This sample includes further DNA sequences coding for the same CDR3. The rearrangement joins TRBV27 to TRBJ2-7; tentative D call: TRBD2 (5 bases). This CDR3 region has 13 residues. Trimming left V 4 bases short and J 2 bases short, with 9 bases between. Germline V gene data show CDR1 as MNHEY and CDR2 as SMNVEV (reference sequence). Written as DNA, the CDR3 is TGTGCCAGCAGTTACGGGGTAACCTACGAGCAGTACTTC. This sequence encodes CASSYGVTYEQYF.

CDR3 loop: CASGLALLDAGTQSQETQYF. The DNA of the CDR3 is TGTGCTAGTGGTTTGGCTCTGCTCGATGCCGGGACTCAGTCACAAGAGACCCAGTACTTC. J is TRBJ2-5 and V is TRBV12-5, with a weak D call TRBD2 (6 bases). CDR1 LGHNT and CDR2 FRNRAP come from the germline V gene. V gave up 1 base and J gave up 2 bases, with 26 bases separating them. CDR3 length: 20 amino acids.